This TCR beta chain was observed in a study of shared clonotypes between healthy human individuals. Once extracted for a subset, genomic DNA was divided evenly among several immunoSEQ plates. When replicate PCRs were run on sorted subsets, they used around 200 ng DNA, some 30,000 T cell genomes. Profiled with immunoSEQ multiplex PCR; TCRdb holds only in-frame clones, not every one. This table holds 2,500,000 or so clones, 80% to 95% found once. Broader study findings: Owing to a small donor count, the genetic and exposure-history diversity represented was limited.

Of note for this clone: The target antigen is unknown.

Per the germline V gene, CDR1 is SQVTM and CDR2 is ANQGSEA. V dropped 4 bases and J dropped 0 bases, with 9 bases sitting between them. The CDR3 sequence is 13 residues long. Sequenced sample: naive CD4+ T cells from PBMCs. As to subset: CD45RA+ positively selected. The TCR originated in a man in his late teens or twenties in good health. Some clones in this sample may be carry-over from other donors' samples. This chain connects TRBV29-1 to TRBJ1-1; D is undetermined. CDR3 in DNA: TGCAGCGTTGTACAACAGATGAACACTGAAGCTTTCTTT. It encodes CSVVQQMNTEAFF. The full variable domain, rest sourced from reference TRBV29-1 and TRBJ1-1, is SAVISQKPSRDICQRGTSLTIQCQVDSQVTMMFWYRQQPGQSLTLIATANQGSEATYESGFVIDKFPISRPNLTFSTLTVSNMSPEDSSIYLCSVVQQMNTEAFFGQGTRLTVV.